This entry lists 6 T cell receptor beta chains sequenced from one sample in a study of blood T cell repertoires in COVID-19 (TCRdb year 2020). Library preparation was by the immunoSEQ multiplex PCR assay. TCRdb retrieved this table from immuneACCESS and kept in-frame rearrangements only. Not all clones are present; in checked studies, unresolved V genes account for under half, and no reason is known for the remainder. Counted in this sample were 150,000 or so clones; about 85% of them appeared once. The top ten hold approximately 4.3% of the sample. Sequenced sample: PBMCs or T cells enriched from blood (not recorded which). These receptors all come from a woman aged 40 to 55 who had been exposed to COVID-19.

The chain couples TRBV6-5 to TRBJ1-1, with D possibly TRBD1 on 5 matching bases. CDR1 is MNHEY, CDR2 SVGAGI, per germline. The CDR3 extends over 14 amino acids. Deletions cut 7 bases from V and 10 bases from J, with 22 bases between. The CDR3 protein is CASILSGGSWTAFF. In nucleotides, the CDR3 is TGTGCCAGCATCTTAAGTGGGGGGTCATGGACAGCTTTCTTT.

This clone was counted once. CDR3 DNA sequence: TGCGCCAGCAGCCGGACTAGCGCGAGCTCCTACAATGAGCAGTTCTTC. Its translation: CASSRTSASSYNEQFF. V gene TRBV4-3 combines with J gene TRBJ2-1; 9 bases are a match to TRBD2. After removal of 4 bases from V and 0 bases from J, the junction contained 4 bases not matched to a gene. This CDR3 is 16 amino acids long. Germline CDR1 LGHNA, CDR2 YSLEER.

The J gene is TRBJ2-1, the V gene TRBV9, with D possibly TRBD1 on 7 matching bases. V gave up 0 bases and J gave up 2 bases, with 9 bases separating them. The CDR3 runs 15 residues. Germline CDR1 and CDR2: SGDLS and YYNGEE. CDR3 in amino acids: CASSVARGAYNEQFF. The CDR3 bases are TGTGCCAGCAGCGTAGCCAGGGGGGCCTACAATGAGCAGTTCTTC.

The chain carries TRBV6-5 and TRBJ2-4; 8 bases line up with TRBD2. The CDR3 covers 16 residues. Trimming cost V 2 bases and J 5 bases; bases outside gene matches: 8. The V gene's germline CDR1 is MNHEY and CDR2 SVGAGI. The CDR3 loop reads CASSYSSGGPQNIQYF. The CDR3 bases are TGTGCCAGCAGTTACAGTTCGGGGGGGCCCCAAAACATTCAGTACTTC.

The chain links TRBV6-5 to TRBJ2-3, with D possibly being TRBD2 (5 bases). V gave up 2 bases and J gave up 1 base, with 10 bases separating them. The germline CDR1 and CDR2 sequences are MNHEY and SVGAGI. There are 15 residues in the CDR3. CDR3: CASSYVGRGTDTQYF. DNA for the CDR3: TGTGCCAGCAGTTACGTCGGGCGGGGCACAGATACGCAGTATTTT.

This sequence joins TRBV5-6 and TRBJ2-7; weak D call: TRBD1 (6 bases). V lost 0 bases and J 5 bases, leaving 15 bases between the germline ends. Germline CDR1 reads SGHDT; CDR2 reads YYEEEE. This CDR3 comprises 15 residues. CDR3 in DNA: TGTGCCAGCAGCTTGGTGGCAGGGGCTTGGGACGAGCAGTACTTC. Amino acids: CASSLVAGAWDEQYF.